This TCR beta chain was sequenced for a study of blood T cells in healthy people across ages. In germline, CDR1 is LNHNV, CDR2 YYDKDF (reference sequence). The CDR3 spans 16 residues. With 0 bases clipped from V and 0 bases from J, the junction kept 5 bases outside the gene matches. Then a second PCR, running roughly 7 to 11 cycles, was carried out with a sample-barcoded 5' primer and a J-beta primer mix. MiXCR, applied by TCRdb to the 5' RACE reads, yields one record per CDR3 protein. The table shows about 1.8 million distinct CDR3 sequences, with roughly 50% occurring only once. This clonotype originated in a woman aged 35 to 49 in good health. The rearrangement links TRBV15 to TRBJ2-7; the match to TRBD2 covers 7 bases. Specimen: blood. The CDR3 is CATSRDLVAGSYEQYF. The CDR3 DNA reads as TGTGCCACCAGCAGAGATTTGGTAGCGGGCTCCTACGAGCAGTACTTC.